Listed below are T cell receptor beta chains from one sample, sequenced in a study of shared clonotypes between healthy human individuals. Some clones are missing from TCRdb's copy, which holds only in-frame ones; the method was immunoSEQ multiplex PCR. The profile shows roughly 450,000 clones, less than 85% of them singletons. The sequencing input was PBMCs. These receptors all stem from a woman between 40 and 55 years old in good health. Some clones in this sample may be carry-over from other donors' samples. Both conserved end residues are part of each CDR3. The D gene is left open where the match is weak. Clone size is shown for a subset of rows, as once, few, many or a class of expanded clone.

CDR3 length,J gene,D gene,clone size,V gene,CDR3 protein,CDR3 DNA
15,TRBJ2-1,NA,NA,TRBV28,CASSRGGGSYNEQFF,TGTGCCAGCAGTCGAGGGGGGGGCTCCTACAATGAGCAGTTCTTC
15,TRBJ1-1,NA,NA,TRBV28,CASTSSRGVVSEAFF,TGTGCCAGCACCTCCAGTCGGGGGGTAGTCAGTGAAGCTTTCTTT
15,TRBJ1-4,TRBD1,few,TRBV7-2,CASSPRTGGAEKLFF,TGTGCCAGCAGCCCCCGGACAGGGGGAGCTGAAAAACTGTTTTTT
16,TRBJ2-3,TRBD2,NA,TRBV2,CASSEGAGGPGDTQYF,TGTGCCAGCAGTGAAGGGGCGGGAGGGCCTGGAGATACGCAGTATTTT
15,TRBJ2-1,TRBD1,NA,TRBV5-1,CASSSSGQSYNEQFF,TGCGCCAGCAGCTCGTCGGGACAGTCCTACAATGAGCAGTTCTTC
12,TRBJ2-1,NA,NA,TRBV7-2,CASSPDRDTLIF,TGTGCCAGCAGCCCCGACCGGGACACGTTAATCTTC
16,TRBJ2-3,NA,NA,TRBV9,CASSVVGGASTDTQYF,TGTGCCAGCAGCGTCGTCGGCGGGGCCTCCACAGATACGCAGTATTTT
15,TRBJ2-3,NA,NA,TRBV6-4,CASSAEDSSTDTQYF,TGTGCCAGCAGTGCCGAGGACAGCAGCACAGATACGCAGTATTTT
14,TRBJ1-4,TRBD1,NA,TRBV7-2,CASSQDRASEKLFF,TGTGCCAGCAGCCAAGACAGGGCGAGTGAAAAACTGTTTTTT
15,TRBJ2-7,NA,once,TRBV6-5,CASSYQAGSSYEQYF,TGCGCCAGCAGTTACCAGGCAGGAAGCTCCTACGAGCAGTACTTC
15,TRBJ1-1,TRBD1,NA,TRBV11-1,CASSTRDRENTEAFF,TGTGCCAGCAGCACCCGGGACAGGGAGAACACTGAAGCTTTCTTT
15,TRBJ2-1,TRBD2,NA,TRBV30,CAGVQTSGHYNEQFF,TGTGCCGGAGTCCAGACTAGCGGACACTACAATGAGCAGTTCTTC
15,TRBJ2-1,NA,NA,TRBV6-6,CASSYSQVPGDEQFF,TGTGCCAGCAGTTACTCCCAGGTCCCCGGGGATGAGCAGTTCTTC
14,TRBJ2-3,NA,NA,TRBV9,CASSRRGVTDTQYF,TGTGCCAGCAGCCGAAGGGGAGTCACAGATACGCAGTATTTT
13,TRBJ2-5,NA,NA,TRBV5-1,CASSSSVEETQYF,TGCGCCAGCAGCTCTAGCGTTGAGGAGACCCAGTACTTC
15,TRBJ2-1,NA,once,TRBV2,CASKVSAGSYNEQFF,TGTGCCAGCAAAGTTAGCGCGGGCTCCTACAATGAGCAGTTCTTC
17,TRBJ2-7,TRBD2,NA,TRBV5-1,CASSRTTGTSGSYEQYF,TGCGCCAGCAGCCGTACAACCGGGACTAGCGGCTCCTACGAGCAGTACTTC
14,TRBJ1-4,NA,NA,TRBV5-1,CASSSGPTNEKLFF,TGCGCCAGCAGCTCGGGACCGACCAATGAAAAACTGTTTTTT
12,TRBJ2-6,NA,NA,TRBV19,CASGSGANVLTF,TGTGCCAGTGGATCTGGGGCCAACGTCCTGACTTTC
14,TRBJ2-7,TRBD2,NA,TRBV6-4,CASSELAGGRPQYF,TGTGCCAGCAGTGAACTAGCGGGAGGCCGTCCACAGTACTTC
12,TRBJ1-5,NA,NA,TRBV28,CASSYSNQPQHF,TGTGCCAGCAGCTATAGCAATCAGCCCCAGCATTTT
15,TRBJ2-1,NA,NA,TRBV6-1,CASSEASGQYNEQFF,TGTGCCAGCAGTGAAGCATCAGGGCAGTACAATGAGCAGTTCTTC
12,TRBJ2-7,NA,few,TRBV9,CASSVRALEQYF,TGTGCCAGCAGCGTCCGGGCCCTGGAGCAGTACTTC
15,TRBJ2-7,TRBD1,NA,TRBV7-8,CASSPYGTGGPEQYF,TGTGCCAGCAGCCCCTACGGGACAGGGGGCCCCGAGCAGTACTTC
17,TRBJ1-5,TRBD1,NA,TRBV11-2,CASSLHLDRVLRQPQHF,TGTGCCAGCAGCCTACACCTCGACAGGGTTCTCCGGCAGCCCCAGCATTTT
16,TRBJ2-1,NA,NA,TRBV6-4,CASSDGGYSSYNEQFF,TGTGCCAGCAGTGACGGGGGGTACTCCTCCTACAATGAGCAGTTCTTC
14,TRBJ1-2,TRBD1,NA,TRBV4-2,CASSRAGGAHGYTF,TGTGCCAGCAGCCGAGCAGGGGGCGCGCATGGCTACACCTTC
14,TRBJ1-4,NA,NA,TRBV6-1,CASILKASNEKLFF,TGTGCCAGCATCCTCAAGGCCTCTAATGAAAAACTGTTTTTT
18,TRBJ2-6,TRBD1,once,TRBV5-1,CASSLAGPGGSGANVLTF,TGCGCCAGCAGCTTGGCGGGGCCAGGGGGCTCTGGGGCCAACGTCCTGACTTTC
14,TRBJ1-1,TRBD1,NA,TRBV9,CASSLGTGNTEAFF,TGTGCCAGCAGCCTTGGGACAGGGAACACTGAAGCTTTCTTT
16,TRBJ2-2,TRBD2,NA,TRBV4-1,CASSPLAGGGTGELFF,TGCGCCAGCAGCCCTTTAGCGGGAGGAGGTACCGGGGAGCTGTTTTTT
14,TRBJ2-5,NA,NA,TRBV5-1,CASSFGRRGETQYF,TGCGCCAGCAGCTTTGGTAGGCGAGGAGAGACCCAGTACTTC
14,TRBJ2-2,NA,few,TRBV7-9,CASSLGSNTGELFF,TGTGCCAGCAGCTTAGGATCGAACACCGGGGAGCTGTTTTTT
13,TRBJ2-3,NA,NA,TRBV7-9,CASSSTSGNTQYF,TGTGCCAGCAGCTCGACCTCCGGGAATACGCAGTATTTT
12,TRBJ1-2,NA,NA,TRBV28,CASSPRAYGYTF,TGTGCCAGCAGCCCCCGAGCGTATGGCTACACCTTC
16,TRBJ1-5,TRBD1,NA,TRBV6-6,CASSYPTGASNQPQHF,TGTGCCAGCAGTTACCCGACAGGGGCCAGCAATCAGCCCCAGCATTTT
14,TRBJ2-5,NA,NA,TRBV5-1,CASSFGAAQETQYF,TGCGCCAGCAGCTTTGGGGCAGCTCAAGAGACCCAGTACTTC
14,TRBJ2-3,NA,many,TRBV5-4,CASSGRAAGDTQYF,TGTGCCAGCAGCGGCCGGGCCGCTGGGGATACGCAGTATTTT
15,TRBJ2-1,TRBD2,NA,TRBV5-1,CASSLGTSGLNEQFF,TGCGCCAGCAGCTTGGGGACTAGCGGACTCAATGAGCAGTTCTTC
17,TRBJ2-3,TRBD2,NA,TRBV27,CASSLYGLAGEADTQYF,TGTGCCAGCAGTTTATACGGACTAGCGGGAGAGGCAGATACGCAGTATTTT
13,TRBJ1-1,NA,NA,TRBV5-1,CASSSAGDTEAFF,TGCGCCAGCAGCTCAGCCGGGGACACTGAAGCTTTCTTT
14,TRBJ2-3,NA,NA,TRBV5-1,CASSLNLQGDTQYF,TGCGCCAGCAGCTTGAACTTGCAGGGAGATACGCAGTATTTT
15,TRBJ2-1,NA,NA,TRBV28,CASSSHAPRGNEQFF,TGTGCCAGCAGTTCCCATGCCCCCAGGGGAAATGAGCAGTTCTTC
14,TRBJ1-5,TRBD1,NA,TRBV27,CASSSRQGNQPQHF,TGTGCCAGCAGTTCCCGACAGGGGAATCAGCCCCAGCATTTT
15,TRBJ1-2,TRBD1,NA,TRBV5-6,CASSPGTGAFYGYTF,TGTGCCAGCAGCCCCGGGACAGGGGCCTTCTATGGCTACACCTTC
14,TRBJ1-5,TRBD1,NA,TRBV6-1,CATSLDRGDQPQHF,TGTGCCACATCGTTGGACAGGGGCGATCAGCCCCAGCATTTT
13,TRBJ1-6,TRBD1,NA,TRBV28,CATSRDRPSPLHF,TGTGCCACCTCCCGGGACAGACCTTCACCCCTCCACTTT
14,TRBJ2-3,NA,once,TRBV19,CASSPPGVTDTQYF,TGTGCCAGTAGTCCTCCGGGGGTTACAGATACGCAGTATTTT
15,TRBJ1-2,NA,once,TRBV5-4,CASSLVAAQLYGYTF,TGTGCCAGCAGCTTGGTGGCAGCCCAACTCTATGGCTACACCTTC
14,TRBJ2-7,TRBD2,once,TRBV6-6,CASSSAGGLGEQYF,TGTGCCAGCAGTTCCGCGGGAGGGCTTGGCGAGCAGTACTTC
15,TRBJ1-2,TRBD1,NA,TRBV4-3,CASSQPGQRVYGYTF,TGCGCCAGCAGCCAACCGGGACAGAGAGTATATGGCTACACCTTC